This T cell receptor beta chain was captured in a study of blood T cell repertoires in COVID-19. Overall study: Sites in the United States, Italy and Spain provided acute and convalescent COVID-19 samples. T cells, B-cell-depleted T cells, or PBMCs supplied cDNA or gDNA.

Under the authors' procedure: Amplifying reference gene primers gave estimates of nucleated cell counts. The data were produced by immunoSEQ multiplex PCR, yet TCRdb's version contains in-frame clones alone and is incomplete. V, J and clone size are taken as reported in that table, and D and trimming were inferred from the DNA itself. Here the sample spans more than 85,000 clones, 88% being singletons. Trimming took 0 bases from V and 0 from J, leaving 10 bases between them. CDR1 is KGHSH and CDR2 is LQKENI in the germline V gene. The CDR3 has 16 residues. There are a few counts of this clone. Sample: peripheral blood. The chain combines TRBV18 with TRBJ2-3; no definite D call. This clonotype originated in a woman aged 55-70 years with acute or convalescent COVID-19. CDR3 nucleotides: TGTGCCAGCTCACCACCGGTCGGTTCTAGCACAGATACGCAGTATTTT. As protein: CASSPPVGSSTDTQYF.